This T cell receptor beta chain was sequenced for a study of blood T cell repertoires in COVID-19. Study-level information: Some COVID-19 samples were acute and others convalescent; all came from the United States, Italy and Spain. PBMCs, B-cell-depleted T cells, or T cells were the source of the cDNA or gDNA that made up the material.

Original data processing: The assay estimated nucleated cells by amplifying reference gene primers. Some clones are missing from TCRdb's copy, which holds only in-frame ones; the method was immunoSEQ multiplex PCR. That table supplies the V and J calls and clone size; D and trimming were determined from the DNA. The sample comprises 50,000 or so clones, about nine tenths of which are singletons, and 13% to 15% rests with the top ten. This clone came up once. V trimming: 3 bases; J trimming: 4 bases; junction bases outside the gene matches: 6. The CDR3 covers 16 residues. Germline-derived CDR1 and CDR2 are LNHNV and YYDKDF (reference sequence).

This receptor was taken from a man in his sixties or seventies with acute or convalescent COVID-19. The chain carries TRBV15 and TRBJ2-6; 7 bases are a match to TRBD1. The sample taken for sequencing was peripheral blood. The CDR3 coding sequence is TGTGCCACCAGCAGGGGTACAGGGGCAGGGGCCAACGTCCTGACTTTC. Protein: CATSRGTGAGANVLTF.